The 19 T cell receptor beta chains below were found in one sample sequenced in a study of neurological immune-mediated disorders. TCRdb analysed the 5' RACE reads with MiXCR anew, one entry per CDR3 protein. The table records roughly 62,000 distinct CDR3 sequences, less than 4% of them present only once. The sample comprised PBMCs. Receptors originate from a woman in her forties or fifties with multiple sclerosis.

This clonotype was observed many times. The rearrangement links TRBV4-2 to TRBJ2-7; no firm D call. Trimming stripped 1 base from V and 3 bases from J, with 7 bases between. The CDR3 loop spans 13 amino acids. Germline assignment: CDR1 LGHNA and CDR2 YNFKEQ. The CDR3 is CASSQGLFYEQYF. For the CDR3, the DNA is TGTGCCAGCAGCCAAGGGCTATTCTACGAGCAGTACTTC.

This clonotype came up many times. The rearrangement links TRBV5-1 to TRBJ1-6, with D perhaps matching TRBD1 (5 bases). CDR1 SGHRS and CDR2 YFSETQ come from the germline V gene. The V and J ends lost 2 bases and 6 bases respectively, with 9 bases between them. The CDR3 has 14 amino acids. The CDR3 region is CASSFGTVNSPLHF. CDR3 nucleotides: TGCGCCAGCAGCTTCGGGACGGTTAATTCACCCCTCCACTTT.

This clonotype was observed at least ten times. V gene TRBV5-1 combines with J gene TRBJ2-3; 10 bases are a match to TRBD1. The V gene end was trimmed by 5 bases and the J gene end by 1 base; junction bases not matched to a gene: 7. Germline V CDR1 and CDR2: SGHRS, YFSETQ. The CDR3 has 16 amino acids. The CDR3 sequence: CASSYTGTGGTDTQYF. The DNA for the CDR3 is TGCGCCAGCAGTTATACCGGGACAGGGGGCACAGATACGCAGTATTTT.

This clonotype showed up many times. V gene TRBV3-1 combines with J gene TRBJ2-7, with 9 bases lining up with TRBD2. Per germline, CDR1 LGHDT and CDR2 YNNKEL (reference sequence). With V trimmed by 0 bases and J by 2 bases, 5 bases remained unmatched. The CDR3 spans 16 residues. This CDR3 reads CASSQEQIAGAYEQYF. CDR3 bases: TGTGCCAGCAGCCAAGAGCAAATAGCGGGAGCCTACGAGCAGTACTTC.

This clonotype was counted at least ten times. The gene calls are TRBV20-1 and TRBJ2-7; 7 nucleotides agree with TRBD2. This CDR3 comprises 15 residues. V was pared by 1 base and J by 4 bases, with 10 bases of the junction left unmatched. Germline V CDR1 and CDR2: DFQATT, SNEGSKA (reference sequence). This CDR3 reads CSARAWGGFFYEQYF. The CDR3 coding sequence is TGCAGTGCTAGAGCTTGGGGGGGATTCTTTTACGAGCAGTACTTC.

The chain couples TRBV7-8 to TRBJ1-3; no firm D call. CDR1 and CDR2 from the germline V gene are SGHVS and FQNEAQ. Trimming stripped 5 bases from V and 1 base from J, with 18 bases between. The CDR3 consists of 17 residues. CDR3 amino acids: CASSPLVLRESGNTIYF. CDR3 nucleotide sequence: TGTGCCAGCAGCCCTTTGGTCCTAAGGGAATCTGGAAACACCATATATTTT.

This clonotype was detected only a few times. The chain carries TRBV28 and TRBJ2-4; 9 positions agree with TRBD1. Germline V gives CDR1 MDHEN, CDR2 SYDVKM. Unmatched junction bases numbered 11, after V lost 7 bases and J lost 7 bases. The CDR3 has 15 residues. The CDR3 nucleotides read TGTGCCAGCACTCGGACAGGGGCGAAGGAGAACATTCAGTACTTC. Its protein product is CASTRTGAKENIQYF.

Ten or more counts support this clonotype. The rearrangement uses TRBV20-1 and TRBJ2-4, with TRBD1 matching 10 bases. Germline lookup yields CDR1 DFQATT and CDR2 SNEGSKA (reference sequence). CDR3 length equals 14 residues. Unmatched junction bases numbered 3, after V lost 3 bases and J lost 4 bases. CDR3 region: CSARTGGMKNIQYF. As DNA, the CDR3 is TGCAGTGCTAGGACAGGGGGCATGAAAAACATTCAGTACTTC.

This clonotype has a handful of counts. The chain couples TRBV7-9 to TRBJ2-1, with 16 bases that match TRBD2. The trim removed 3 bases at V and 0 bases at J, leaving 5 bases unmatched. The CDR3 extends over 19 amino acids. Looked up from germline, CDR1 is SEHNR and CDR2 is FQNEAQ (reference sequence). The CDR3: CASSLRGTSGRASYNEQFF. For the CDR3, the DNA is TGTGCCAGCAGCTTGCGGGGGACTAGCGGGAGGGCCTCCTACAATGAGCAGTTCTTC. The full variable domain, in which reference TRBV7-9 and TRBJ2-1 provide the parts outside the CDR3, is DTGVSQNPRHKITKRGQNVTFRCDPISEHNRLYWYRQTLGQGPEFLTYFQNEAQLEKSRLLSDRFSAERPKGSFSTLEIQRTEQGDSAMYLCASSLRGTSGRASYNEQFFGPGTRLTVL.

This clonotype was seen at least ten times. The chain couples TRBV29-1 to TRBJ1-1, with no clear D. Per the germline V gene, CDR1 is SQVTM and CDR2 is ANQGSEA. V dropped 5 bases and J dropped 2 bases, with 12 bases sitting between them. This CDR3 has 13 residues. CDR3 sequence: CSVLRQINTEAFF. The CDR3 nucleotides are TGCAGCGTTCTGAGGCAGATAAACACTGAAGCTTTCTTT. Variable domain in full (rest from reference TRBV29-1 and TRBJ1-1): SAVISQKPSRDICQRGTSLTIQCQVDSQVTMMFWYRQQPGQSLTLIATANQGSEATYESGFVIDKFPISRPNLTFSTLTVSNMSPEDSSIYLCSVLRQINTEAFFGQGTRLTVV.

As concerns this clonotype: A single base separates this from a much larger clone, so it may be a read error. The conserved phenylalanine or tryptophan is not found at the CDR3 terminus, so this likely reflects a read error. The rearrangement links TRBV7-2 to TRBJ1-1; D gene unclear. V gave up 5 bases and J gave up 3 bases, with 16 bases separating them. The CDR3 length is 15 residues. Germline V CDR1 and CDR2: SGHTA, FQGNSA. The CDR3 is CASSLPTELDTEAFS. In DNA, the CDR3 is TGTGCCAGCAGCCTACCTACAGAACTAGACACTGAAGCTTTCTCT.

This clonotype has at least ten counts. The rearrangement uses TRBV5-1 and TRBJ2-5; D remains unclear. Trimming left V 2 bases short and J 3 bases short, with 11 bases between. Germline V gene sequence: CDR1 SGHRS, CDR2 YFSETQ. The CDR3 loop spans 14 amino acids. In DNA form, the CDR3 reads TGCGCCAGCAGCTTAGGCGCGCCCGAAGAGACCCAGTACTTC. Protein sequence: CASSLGAPEETQYF. Full variable domain (remainder filled in from reference TRBV5-1 and TRBJ2-5): KAGVTQTPRYLIKTRGQQVTLSCSPISGHRSVSWYQQTPGQGLQFLFEYFSETQRNKGNFPGRFSGRQFSNSRSEMNVSTLELGDSALYLCASSLGAPEETQYFGPGTRLLVL.

This clonotype was observed at least ten times. The rearrangement links TRBV5-6 to TRBJ2-7; D possibly corresponds to TRBD2 (6 bases). V lost 1 base and J 6 bases, leaving 11 bases between the germline ends. The CDR3 runs 13 residues. Germline values: CDR1 SGHDT, CDR2 YYEEEE. CDR3 loop: CASSLTGGSEQYF. Written as DNA, the CDR3 is TGTGCCAGCAGCTTGACAGGAGGGTCCGAGCAGTACTTC.

In its sample, this clonotype was seen a few times. The chain couples TRBV4-3 to TRBJ2-3; a weak D match, TRBD2 (6 bases). There are 16 residues in the CDR3. The germline V gene encodes CDR1 LGHNA and CDR2 YSLEER. V shed 6 bases and J shed 3 bases, with 19 bases lying between them. CDR3 nucleotide sequence: TGCGCCAGCAGTCCGGGACTTCTCGCAAGGACAGATACGCAGTATTTT. This translates into CASSPGLLARTDTQYF.

The table lists this clonotype with many counts. This chain uses TRBV11-1 with TRBJ1-4; maybe TRBD1 (6 bases). CDR1 SGHAT and CDR2 FQDESV come from the germline V gene (reference sequence). The V end lost 6 bases, the J end lost 5 bases, and 13 bases lay between the germline ends. CDR3 size: 14 residues. The CDR3 protein is CASSLDRINEKLFF. The CDR3 bases are TGTGCCAGCAGTCTCGACAGGATCAATGAAAAACTGTTTTTT.

This clonotype was recorded at least ten times. V is TRBV20-1 and J is TRBJ2-1; TRBD2 might be the D (5 bases). The CDR3 runs 14 residues. V lost 2 bases, J lost 0 bases, and 8 bases lay in between. Germline CDR1 reads DFQATT; CDR2 reads SNEGSKA (reference sequence). The CDR3 bases are TGCAGTGCTAGATTGGACTTCTCCTACAATGAGCAGTTCTTC. Its translation: CSARLDFSYNEQFF.

In this sample, this clonotype turned up many times. This sequence joins TRBV5-1 and TRBJ1-1; D perhaps matches TRBD1 (5 bases). Germline V gene data show CDR1 as SGHRS and CDR2 as YFSETQ. Trimming removed 0 bases at V and 1 base at J, with 7 bases between. CDR3 size: 14 residues. Here the CDR3 DNA reads TGCGCCAGCAGCTTGGGGGGGAGGAACACTGAAGCTTTCTTT. It codes for CASSLGGRNTEAFF.

This clonotype has a count of ten or more. The rearrangement links TRBV5-1 to TRBJ2-3; D unclear. V was pared by 0 bases and J by 2 bases, with 13 bases between. The CDR3 spans 16 residues. From germline, CDR1 is SGHRS and CDR2 YFSETQ. CDR3 in amino acids: CASSLDGGWVTDTQYF. DNA for the CDR3: TGCGCCAGCAGCTTGGACGGCGGATGGGTCACAGATACGCAGTATTTT. The complete variable domain, with remaining parts taken from reference TRBV5-1 and TRBJ2-3, reads KAGVTQTPRYLIKTRGQQVTLSCSPISGHRSVSWYQQTPGQGLQFLFEYFSETQRNKGNFPGRFSGRQFSNSRSEMNVSTLELGDSALYLCASSLDGGWVTDTQYFGPGTRLTVL.

This clonotype was observed at least ten times. The V and J genes are TRBV5-1 and TRBJ2-7; no firm D call. Trimming cost V 2 bases and J 1 base, with 4 bases left between them. This CDR3 has 12 residues. Germline values: CDR1 SGHRS, CDR2 YFSETQ. CDR3 sequence reads: CASSLTSYEQYF. The CDR3 bases are TGCGCCAGCAGCTTAACGTCCTACGAGCAGTACTTC.